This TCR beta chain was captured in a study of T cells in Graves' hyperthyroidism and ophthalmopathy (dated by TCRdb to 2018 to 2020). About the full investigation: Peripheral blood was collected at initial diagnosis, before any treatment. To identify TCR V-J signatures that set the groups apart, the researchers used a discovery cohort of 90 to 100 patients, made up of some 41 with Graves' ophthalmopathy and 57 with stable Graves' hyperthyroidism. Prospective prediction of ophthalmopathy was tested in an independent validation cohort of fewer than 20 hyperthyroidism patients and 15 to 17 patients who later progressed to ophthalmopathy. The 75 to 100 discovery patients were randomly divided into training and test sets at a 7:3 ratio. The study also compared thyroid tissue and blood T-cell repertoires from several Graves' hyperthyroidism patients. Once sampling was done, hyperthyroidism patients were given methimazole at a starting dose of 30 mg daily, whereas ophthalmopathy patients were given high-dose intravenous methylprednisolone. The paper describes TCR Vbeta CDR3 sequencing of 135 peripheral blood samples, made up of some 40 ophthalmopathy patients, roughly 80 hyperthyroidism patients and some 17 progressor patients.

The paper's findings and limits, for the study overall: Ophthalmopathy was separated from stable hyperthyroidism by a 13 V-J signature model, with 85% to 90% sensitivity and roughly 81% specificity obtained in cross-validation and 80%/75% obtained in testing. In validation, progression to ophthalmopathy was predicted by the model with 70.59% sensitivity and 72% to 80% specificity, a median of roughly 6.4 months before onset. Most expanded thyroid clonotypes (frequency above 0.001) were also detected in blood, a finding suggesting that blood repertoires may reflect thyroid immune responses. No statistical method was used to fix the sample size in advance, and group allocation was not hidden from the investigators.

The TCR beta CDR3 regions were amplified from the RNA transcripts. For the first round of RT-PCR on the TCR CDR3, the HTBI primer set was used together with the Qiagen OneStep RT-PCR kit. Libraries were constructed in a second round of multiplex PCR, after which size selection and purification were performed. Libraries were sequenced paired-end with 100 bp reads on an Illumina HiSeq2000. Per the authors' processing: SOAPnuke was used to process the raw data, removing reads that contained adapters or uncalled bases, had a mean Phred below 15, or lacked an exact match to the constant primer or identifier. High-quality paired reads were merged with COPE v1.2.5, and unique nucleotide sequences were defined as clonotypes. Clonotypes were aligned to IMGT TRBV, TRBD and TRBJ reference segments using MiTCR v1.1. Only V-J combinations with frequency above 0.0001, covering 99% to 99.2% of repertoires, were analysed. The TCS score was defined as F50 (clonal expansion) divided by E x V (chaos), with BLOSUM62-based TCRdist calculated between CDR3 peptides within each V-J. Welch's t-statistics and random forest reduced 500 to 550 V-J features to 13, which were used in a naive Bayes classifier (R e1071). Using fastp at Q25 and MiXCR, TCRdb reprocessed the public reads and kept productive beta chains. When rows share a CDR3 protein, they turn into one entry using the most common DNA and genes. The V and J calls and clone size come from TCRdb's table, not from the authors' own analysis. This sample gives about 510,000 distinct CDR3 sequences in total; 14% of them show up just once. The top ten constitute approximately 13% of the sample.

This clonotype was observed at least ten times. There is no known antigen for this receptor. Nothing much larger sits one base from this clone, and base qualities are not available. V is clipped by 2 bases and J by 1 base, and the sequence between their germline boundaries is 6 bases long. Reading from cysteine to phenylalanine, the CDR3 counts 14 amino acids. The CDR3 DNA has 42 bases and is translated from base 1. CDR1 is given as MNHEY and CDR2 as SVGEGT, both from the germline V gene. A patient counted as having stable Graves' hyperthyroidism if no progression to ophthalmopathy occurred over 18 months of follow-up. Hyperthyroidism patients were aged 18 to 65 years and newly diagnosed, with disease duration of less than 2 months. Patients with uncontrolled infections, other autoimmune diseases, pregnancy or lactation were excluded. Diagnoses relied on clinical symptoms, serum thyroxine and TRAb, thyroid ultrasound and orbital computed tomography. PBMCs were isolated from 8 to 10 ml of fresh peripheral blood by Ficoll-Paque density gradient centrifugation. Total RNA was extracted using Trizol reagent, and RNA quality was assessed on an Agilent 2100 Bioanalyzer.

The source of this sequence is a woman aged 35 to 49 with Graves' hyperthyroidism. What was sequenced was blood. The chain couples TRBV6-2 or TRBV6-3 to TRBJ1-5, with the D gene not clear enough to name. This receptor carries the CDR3 CASSYVDSNQPQHF. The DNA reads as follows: TGTGCCAGCAGTTACGTGGACAGCAATCAGCCCCAGCATTTT.